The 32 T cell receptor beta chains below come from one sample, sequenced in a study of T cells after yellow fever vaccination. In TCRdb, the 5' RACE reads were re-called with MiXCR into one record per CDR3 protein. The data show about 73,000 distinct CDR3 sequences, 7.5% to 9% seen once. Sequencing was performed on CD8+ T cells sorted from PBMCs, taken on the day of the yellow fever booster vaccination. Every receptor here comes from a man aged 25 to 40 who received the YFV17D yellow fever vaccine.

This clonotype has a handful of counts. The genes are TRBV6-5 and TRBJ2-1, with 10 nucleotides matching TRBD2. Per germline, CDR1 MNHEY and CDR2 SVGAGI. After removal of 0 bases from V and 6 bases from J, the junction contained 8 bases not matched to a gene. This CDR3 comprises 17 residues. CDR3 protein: CASSYSTSGRVSNEQFF. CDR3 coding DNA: TGTGCCAGCAGTTACTCGACCAGCGGGAGGGTGAGCAATGAGCAGTTCTTC.

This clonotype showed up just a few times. The CDR3 nucleotides are TGTGCCACCAGGCTATCGGGGGCAGGCGAGCAGTTCTTC. Protein sequence: CATRLSGAGEQFF. The chain uses TRBV24-1 and TRBJ2-1; D assignment may be TRBD1 or TRBD2 (6 bases each). Germline V gene sequence: CDR1 KGHDR, CDR2 SFDVKD. Trimming removed 7 bases at V and 10 bases at J, with 16 bases between. This CDR3 contains 13 residues.

The DNA for the CDR3 is TGTGCCAGCAGCCCCATTTCGGAGACCCAGTACTTC. The encoded protein is CASSPISETQYF. The chain uses TRBV7-9 and TRBJ2-5; unclear D gene. Trimming left V 5 bases short and J 5 bases short, with 9 bases between. Germline CDR1 SEHNR, CDR2 FQNEAQ (reference sequence). The CDR3 sequence is 12 residues long. The variable domain in full, with the rest retrieved from reference TRBV7-9 and TRBJ2-5, is DTGVSQNPRHKITKRGQNVTFRCDPISEHNRLYWYRQTLGQGPEFLTYFQNEAQLEKSRLLSDRFSAERPKGSFSTLEIQRTEQGDSAMYLCASSPISETQYFGPGTRLLVL.

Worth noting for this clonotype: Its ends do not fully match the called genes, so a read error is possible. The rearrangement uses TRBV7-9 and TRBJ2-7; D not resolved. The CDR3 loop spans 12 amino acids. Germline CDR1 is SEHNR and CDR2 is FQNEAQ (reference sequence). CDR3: CSSSTDGYEQYF. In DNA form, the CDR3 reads TGTTCCAGCAGCACGGACGGCTACGAGCAGTACTTC.

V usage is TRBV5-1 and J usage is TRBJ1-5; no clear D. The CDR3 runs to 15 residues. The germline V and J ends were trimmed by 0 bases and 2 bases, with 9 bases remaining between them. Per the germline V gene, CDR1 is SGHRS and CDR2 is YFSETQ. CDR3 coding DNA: TGCGCCAGCAGCTTGGCGGGGTCGGGCAATCAGCCCCAGCATTTT. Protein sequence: CASSLAGSGNQPQHF.

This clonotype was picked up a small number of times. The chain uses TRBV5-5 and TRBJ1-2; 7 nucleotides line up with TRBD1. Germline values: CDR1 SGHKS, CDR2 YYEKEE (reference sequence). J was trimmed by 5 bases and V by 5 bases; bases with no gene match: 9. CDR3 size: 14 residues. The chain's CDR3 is CASSYGTEMYGYTF. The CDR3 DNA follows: TGTGCCAGCAGTTATGGGACAGAGATGTATGGCTACACCTTC.

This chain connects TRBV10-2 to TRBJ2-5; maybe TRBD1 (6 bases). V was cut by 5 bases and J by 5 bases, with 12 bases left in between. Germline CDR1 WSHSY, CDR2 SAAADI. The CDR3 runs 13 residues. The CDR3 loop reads CASSRGGIETQYF. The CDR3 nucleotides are TGCGCCAGCAGTAGAGGGGGAATTGAGACCCAGTACTTC.

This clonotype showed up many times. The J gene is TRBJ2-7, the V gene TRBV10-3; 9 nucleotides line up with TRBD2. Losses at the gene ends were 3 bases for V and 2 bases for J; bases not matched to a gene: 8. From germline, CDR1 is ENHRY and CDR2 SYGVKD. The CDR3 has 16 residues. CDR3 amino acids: CAISELLAGQTYEQYF. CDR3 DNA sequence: TGTGCCATCAGTGAATTGCTAGCGGGACAAACCTACGAGCAGTACTTC.

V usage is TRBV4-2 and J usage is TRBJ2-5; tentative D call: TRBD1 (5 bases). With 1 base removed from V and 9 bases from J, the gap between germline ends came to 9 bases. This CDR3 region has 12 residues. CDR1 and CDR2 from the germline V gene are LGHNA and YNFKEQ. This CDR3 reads CASSQGGSSQYF. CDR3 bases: TGTGCCAGCAGCCAAGGGGGCTCGTCCCAGTACTTC.

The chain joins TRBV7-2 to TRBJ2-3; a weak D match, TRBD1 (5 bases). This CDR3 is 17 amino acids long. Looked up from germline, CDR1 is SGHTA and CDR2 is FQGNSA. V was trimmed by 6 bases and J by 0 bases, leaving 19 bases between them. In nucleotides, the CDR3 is TGTGCCAGCAGTTTTAGGGTAGGGGCCCCTAGCACAGATACGCAGTATTTT. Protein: CASSFRVGAPSTDTQYF.

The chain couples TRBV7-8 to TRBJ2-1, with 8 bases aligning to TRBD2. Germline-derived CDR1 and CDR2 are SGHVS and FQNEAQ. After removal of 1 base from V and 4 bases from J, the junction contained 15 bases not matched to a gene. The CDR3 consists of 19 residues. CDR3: CASSLDRTVAGWGYNEQFF. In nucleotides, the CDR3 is TGTGCCAGCAGCTTAGATAGGACGGTAGCGGGATGGGGTTACAATGAGCAGTTCTTC.

The CDR3 nucleotides are TGCAGTGCCAGAACAGGGTTGGGGGGAGTCGCGTTCTTC. This encodes CSARTGLGGVAFF. The chain joins TRBV20-1 to TRBJ2-1; D tentatively reads TRBD1 or TRBD2 (6 bases each). The V end lost 6 bases, the J end lost 15 bases, and 24 bases lay between the germline ends. CDR3 length equals 13 residues. CDR1 is DFQATT and CDR2 is SNEGSKA in the germline V gene (reference sequence).

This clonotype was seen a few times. The DNA of the CDR3 is TGTGCCAGCAGCTTAGGAGCGGCGGGAGCCTACGAGCAGTACTTC. Translated: CASSLGAAGAYEQYF. The chain is built from TRBV7-2 and TRBJ2-7; 7 bases match TRBD2. Germline CDR1 SGHTA, CDR2 FQGNSA. J gave up 2 bases and V 1 base, and 5 bases lay outside the gene matches. CDR3 length: 15 residues.

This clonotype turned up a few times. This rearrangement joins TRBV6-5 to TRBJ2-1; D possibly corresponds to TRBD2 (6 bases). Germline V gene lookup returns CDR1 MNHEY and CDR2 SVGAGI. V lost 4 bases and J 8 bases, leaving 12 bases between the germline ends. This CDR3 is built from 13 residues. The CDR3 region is CASSSGTGDEQFF. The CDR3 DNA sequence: TGTGCCAGCAGTTCCGGGACGGGGGATGAGCAGTTCTTC.

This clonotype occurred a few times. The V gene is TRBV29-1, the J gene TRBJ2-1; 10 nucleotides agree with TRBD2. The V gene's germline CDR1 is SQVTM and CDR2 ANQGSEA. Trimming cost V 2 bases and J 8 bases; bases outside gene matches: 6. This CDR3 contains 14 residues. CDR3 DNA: TGCAGCGTTGAACTAGCGGGAGTTAGTTATGAGCAGTTCTTC. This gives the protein CSVELAGVSYEQFF.

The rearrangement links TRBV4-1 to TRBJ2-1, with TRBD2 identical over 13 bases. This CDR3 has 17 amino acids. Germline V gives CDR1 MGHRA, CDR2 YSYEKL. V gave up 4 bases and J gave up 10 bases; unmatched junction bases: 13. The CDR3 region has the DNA TGCGCCAGCAGCCGCTCCGGACTAGCGGGAGATCCGGTGGAGCAGTTCTTC. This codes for CASSRSGLAGDPVEQFF.

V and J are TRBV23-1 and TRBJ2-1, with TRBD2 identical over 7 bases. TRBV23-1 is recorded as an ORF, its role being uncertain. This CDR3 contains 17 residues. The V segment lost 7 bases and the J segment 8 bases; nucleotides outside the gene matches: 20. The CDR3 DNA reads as TGCGCCAGCATCATTTTTGAAGCGGGAATGGTTGAGGATGAGCAGTTCTTC. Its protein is CASIIFEAGMVEDEQFF.

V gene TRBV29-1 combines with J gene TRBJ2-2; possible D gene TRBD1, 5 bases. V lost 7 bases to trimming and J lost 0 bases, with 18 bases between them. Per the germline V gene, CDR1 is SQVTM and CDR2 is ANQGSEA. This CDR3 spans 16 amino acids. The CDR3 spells CSAFLRQTANTGELFF. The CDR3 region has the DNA TGCAGCGCCTTTCTTAGACAGACCGCGAACACCGGGGAGCTGTTTTTT.

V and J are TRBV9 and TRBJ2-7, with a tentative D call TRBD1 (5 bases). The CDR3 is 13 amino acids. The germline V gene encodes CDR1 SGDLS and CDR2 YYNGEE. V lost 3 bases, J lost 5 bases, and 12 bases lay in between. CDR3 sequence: CASSAGLGDEQYF. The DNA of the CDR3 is TGTGCCAGCAGCGCAGGCCTAGGGGACGAGCAGTACTTC.

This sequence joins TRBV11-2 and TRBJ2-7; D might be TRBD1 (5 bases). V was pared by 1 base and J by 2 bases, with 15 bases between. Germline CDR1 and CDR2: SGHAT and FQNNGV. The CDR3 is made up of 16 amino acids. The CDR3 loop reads CASSLGPLQDTYEQYF. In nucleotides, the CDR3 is TGTGCCAGCAGCTTAGGTCCCCTGCAGGACACCTACGAGCAGTACTTC.

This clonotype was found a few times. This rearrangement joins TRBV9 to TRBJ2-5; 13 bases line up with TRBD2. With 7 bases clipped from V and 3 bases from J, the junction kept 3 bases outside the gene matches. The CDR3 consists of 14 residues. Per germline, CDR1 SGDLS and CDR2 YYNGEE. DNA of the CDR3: TGTGCCAGCGGACTAGCGGGAGTGAAAGAGACCCAGTACTTC. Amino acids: CASGLAGVKETQYF.

CDR3: CARDQRIYNSPLHF. In nucleotides, the CDR3 is TGTGCCAGGGATCAGAGGATCTATAATTCACCCCTCCACTTT. The chain has TRBV12-3 or TRBV12-4 and TRBJ1-6, with unresolved D. Trimming cost V 9 bases and J 3 bases, with 12 bases left between them. The CDR3 has 14 residues.

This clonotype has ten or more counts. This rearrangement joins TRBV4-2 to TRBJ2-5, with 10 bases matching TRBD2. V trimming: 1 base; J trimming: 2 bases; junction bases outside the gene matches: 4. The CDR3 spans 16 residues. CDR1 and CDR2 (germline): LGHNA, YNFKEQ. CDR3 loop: CASSQGGTSEQETQYF. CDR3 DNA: TGTGCCAGCAGCCAAGGCGGGACTAGCGAGCAAGAGACCCAGTACTTC.

The CDR3 sequence: CSAPLAGVFTGELFF. CDR3 nucleotide sequence: TGCAGTGCACCTCTAGCGGGAGTTTTCACCGGGGAGCTGTTTTTT. The gene calls are TRBV20-1 and TRBJ2-2, with TRBD2 matching 10 bases. CDR1 and CDR2 from the germline V gene are DFQATT and SNEGSKA (reference sequence). V gave up 6 bases and J gave up 4 bases; unmatched junction bases: 8. The CDR3 totals 15 residues.

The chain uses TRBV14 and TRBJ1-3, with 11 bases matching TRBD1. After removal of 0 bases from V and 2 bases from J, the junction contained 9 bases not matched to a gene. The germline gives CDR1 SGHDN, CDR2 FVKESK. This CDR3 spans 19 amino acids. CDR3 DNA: TGTGCCAGCAGCCAAGATCTTGGACAGGGGGCGCGTACTGGAAACACCATATATTTT. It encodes CASSQDLGQGARTGNTIYF.

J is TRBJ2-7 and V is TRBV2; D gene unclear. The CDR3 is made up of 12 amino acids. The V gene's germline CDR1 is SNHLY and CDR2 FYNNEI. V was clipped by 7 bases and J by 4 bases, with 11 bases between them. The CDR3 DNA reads TGTGCCAGCAAGATGTTGGGGTACGAGCAGTACTTC. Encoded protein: CASKMLGYEQYF.

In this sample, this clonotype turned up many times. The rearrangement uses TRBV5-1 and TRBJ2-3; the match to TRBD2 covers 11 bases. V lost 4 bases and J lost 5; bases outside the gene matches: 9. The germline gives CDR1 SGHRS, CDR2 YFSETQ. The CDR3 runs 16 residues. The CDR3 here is CASSTRLAGPRDTQYF. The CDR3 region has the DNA TGCGCCAGCAGCACGAGACTAGCGGGGCCGCGAGATACGCAGTATTTT.

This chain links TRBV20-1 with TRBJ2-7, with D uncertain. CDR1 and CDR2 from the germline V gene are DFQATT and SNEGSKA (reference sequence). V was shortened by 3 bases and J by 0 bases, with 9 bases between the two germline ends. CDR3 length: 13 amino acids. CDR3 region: CSASYGPSYEQYF. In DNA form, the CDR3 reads TGCAGTGCTAGTTACGGTCCCTCCTACGAGCAGTACTTC.

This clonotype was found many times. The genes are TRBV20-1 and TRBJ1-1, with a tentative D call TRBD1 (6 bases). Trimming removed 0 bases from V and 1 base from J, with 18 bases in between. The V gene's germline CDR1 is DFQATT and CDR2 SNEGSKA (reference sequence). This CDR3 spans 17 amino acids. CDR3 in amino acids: CSARDTSGAMENTEAFF. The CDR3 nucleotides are TGCAGTGCTAGAGATACTTCGGGGGCGATGGAGAACACTGAAGCTTTCTTT.

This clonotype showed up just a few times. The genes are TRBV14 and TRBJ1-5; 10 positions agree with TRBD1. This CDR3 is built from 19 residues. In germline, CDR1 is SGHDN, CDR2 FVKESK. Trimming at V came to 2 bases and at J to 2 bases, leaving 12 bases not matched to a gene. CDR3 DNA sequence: TGTGCCAGCAGCCAACTTAAAAACCGGGACAGGGGCGGCAATCAGCCCCAGCATTTT. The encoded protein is CASSQLKNRDRGGNQPQHF. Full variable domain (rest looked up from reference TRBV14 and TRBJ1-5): EAGVTQFPSHSVIEKGQTVTLRCDPISGHDNLYWYRRVMGKEIKFLLHFVKESKQDESGMPNNRFLAERTGGTYSTLKVQPAELEDSGVYFCASSQLKNRDRGGNQPQHFGDGTRLSIL.

The CDR3, as DNA: TGTGCCAGCAGTTCCGAGGGGCCGGGTCAGCCCCAGCATTTT. Its protein is CASSSEGPGQPQHF. This chain connects TRBV12-3 or TRBV12-4 to TRBJ1-5; weak D call: TRBD1 (5 bases). The germline V and J ends were trimmed by 4 bases and 6 bases, with 13 bases remaining between them. The CDR3 extends over 14 amino acids.

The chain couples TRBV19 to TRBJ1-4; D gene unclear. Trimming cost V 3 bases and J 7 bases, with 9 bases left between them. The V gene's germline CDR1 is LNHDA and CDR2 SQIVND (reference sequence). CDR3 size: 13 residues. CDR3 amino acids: CASSMKPGEKLFF. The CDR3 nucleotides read TGTGCCAGTAGTATGAAGCCAGGTGAAAAACTGTTTTTT.